Sequencing of this T cell receptor (beta chain) was carried out in a study of graft-versus-host responses after intestinal transplantation. The CDR3 spans 17 residues. Germline V CDR1 and CDR2: MDHEN, SYDVKM. Trimming cost V 2 bases and J 2 bases; bases outside gene matches: 9. On this clone itself: What it binds is unknown.

Assay: immunoSEQ multiplex PCR; the TCRdb copy retains only in-frame clones and omits some. The sample carries 96,000 or so clones, 92% recorded once. Here the sequenced sample was unstimulated CD4+ T cells sorted from spleen or lymph node cells, taken before intestinal transplant. The TCR sequence derives from a human donor who received an intestinal transplant. The chain links TRBV28 to TRBJ2-1; 7 positions agree with TRBD1. The CDR3: CASSLPPTRGTYNEQFF. The CDR3 DNA follows: TGTGCCAGCAGTTTACCCCCCACCAGGGGGACCTACAATGAGCAGTTCTTC.